A single sample is the source of the 15 T cell receptor beta chains below, sequenced in a study of CD8 T cells in Susac syndrome. It was with random hexamers that 0.5 to 1 ug RNA was reverse transcribed. TCRdb fed the immunoSEQ multiplex PCR reads into MiXCR, producing one record per CDR3 protein. The sample has roughly 150,000 distinct CDR3 sequences; about 91% are singletons. Sequenced input: CD4+ T cells from PBMCs. Receptors were obtained from a human donor in good health.

As to this clonotype: As the CDR3 is not closed by the conserved phenylalanine or tryptophan, this likely results from a read error. The rearrangement links TRBV29-1 to TRBJ2-1; 8 positions agree with TRBD1. Trimming cost V 5 bases and J 2 bases; bases outside gene matches: 11. This CDR3 has 16 residues. The germline V gene encodes CDR1 SQVTM and CDR2 ANQGSEA. This CDR3 is CSVRPLGQGAYNEQFS. Written as DNA, the CDR3 is TGCAGCGTTCGACCTCTTGGACAGGGAGCCTACAATGAGCAGTTCTCC.

The chain carries TRBV23-1 and TRBJ2-7; D is perhaps TRBD1 (5 bases). TRBV23-1 is reported as an ORF; its role is uncertain. CDR3 size: 11 residues. V was pared by 7 bases and J by 7 bases, with 11 bases between. The CDR3 here is CASNPKGEQYF. The CDR3 coding sequence is TGCGCCAGCAACCCAAAGGGGGAGCAGTACTTC.

The chain links TRBV5-1 to TRBJ1-1; D remains unclear. V was trimmed by 5 bases and J by 6 bases, leaving 14 bases between them. Germline V CDR1 and CDR2: SGHRS, YFSETQ. This CDR3 is built from 13 residues. The CDR3 coding sequence is TGCGCCAGCAGTAGTGGGGAAAGGGCTGAAGCTTTCTTT. Protein: CASSSGERAEAFF.

V is TRBV4-1 and J is TRBJ2-3, with 8 bases identical to TRBD2. J gave up 5 bases and V 0 bases, and 10 bases lay outside the gene matches. CDR1 MGHRA and CDR2 YSYEKL come from the germline V gene. The CDR3 totals 17 residues. The CDR3: CASSQEPSGRAEDTQYF. The CDR3 nucleotides are TGCGCCAGCAGCCAAGAGCCGTCCGGGAGGGCCGAAGATACGCAGTATTTT.

This CDR3 reads CAISDRTGVETQYF. CDR3 bases: TGTGCCATCAGTGATCGGACAGGGGTGGAGACCCAGTACTTC. The V call is TRBV10-3, the J call TRBJ2-5; 9 bases match TRBD1. J lost 5 bases, V lost 3 bases, and 4 bases had no gene match. The CDR3 totals 14 residues. Germline V CDR1 and CDR2: ENHRY, SYGVKD.

The chain couples TRBV7-3 to TRBJ2-5; D is ambiguous. CDR1 and CDR2 from the germline V gene are SGHTA and FQGTGA. V was shortened by 1 base and J by 5 bases, with 17 bases between the two germline ends. The CDR3 is 16 amino acids. CDR3 in amino acids: CASSLNGPSAGETQYF. The CDR3 nucleotides read TGTGCCAGCAGCTTAAATGGGCCGTCGGCAGGTGAGACCCAGTACTTC.

V usage is TRBV29-1 and J usage is TRBJ2-5; D is tentatively TRBD1 or TRBD2 (6 bases each). The CDR3 totals 15 residues. CDR1 is SQVTM and CDR2 is ANQGSEA in the germline V gene. Trimming stripped 3 bases from V and 5 bases from J, with 19 bases between. This CDR3 is CSVDWGRGGLETQYF. The CDR3 nucleotides read TGCAGCGTTGATTGGGGGCGCGGAGGGTTGGAGACCCAGTACTTC.

The genes are TRBV18 and TRBJ2-2; D is unresolved. CDR1 and CDR2 from the germline V gene are KGHSH and LQKENI. Trimming cost V 6 bases and J 2 bases, with 19 bases left between them. The CDR3 is 17 residues long. For the CDR3, the DNA is TGTGCCAGCTCCGAAAACATCATACTTCTTAACACCGGGGAGCTGTTTTTT. The encoded protein is CASSENIILLNTGELFF. The full variable domain, its missing parts supplied by reference TRBV18 and TRBJ2-2, is NAGVMQNPRHLVRRRGQEARLRCSPMKGHSHVYWYRQLPEEGLKFMVYLQKENIIDESGMPKERFSAEFPKEGPSILRIQQVVRGDSAAYFCASSENIILLNTGELFFGEGSRLTVL.

This chain links TRBV6-6 with TRBJ2-6; D not resolved. The V end lost 0 bases, the J end lost 2 bases, and 8 bases lay between the germline ends. Germline V gene sequence: CDR1 MNHNY, CDR2 SVGAGI (reference sequence). The CDR3 spans 16 residues. CDR3 sequence reads: CASSYSRSAGANVLTF. The DNA of the CDR3 is TGTGCCAGCAGTTACTCGCGAAGCGCTGGGGCCAACGTCCTGACTTTC.

The CDR3 protein is CSAGWANTDTQYF. CDR3 DNA sequence: TGCAGTGCTGGTTGGGCGAACACAGATACGCAGTATTTT. The rearrangement uses TRBV20-1 and TRBJ2-3; the D is unclear. V lost 5 bases and J lost 2, with 11 bases in between. CDR1 is DFQATT and CDR2 is SNEGSKA in the germline V gene (reference sequence). The length of the CDR3 is 13 residues.

This chain uses TRBV6-2 or TRBV6-3 with TRBJ1-1; D unresolved. The ends were cut back, 6 bases at V and 8 bases at J, with 10 bases in the middle. The length of the CDR3 is 11 residues. Germline V gene lookup returns CDR1 MNHEY and CDR2 SVGEGT. The CDR3: CASSEYGEAFF. CDR3 DNA sequence: TGTGCCAGCAGCGAATACGGGGAAGCTTTCTTT.

The chain couples TRBV25-1 to TRBJ2-5; 7 nucleotides align to TRBD2. CDR1 MGHDK and CDR2 SYGVNS come from the germline V gene. The CDR3 runs to 15 residues. Trimming at V came to 1 base and at J to 4 bases, leaving 6 bases not matched to a gene. The CDR3 nucleotides read TGTGCCAGCAGTGAATGGGAGGGAATGGGAGAGACCCAGTACTTC. It encodes CASSEWEGMGETQYF.

The chain couples TRBV30 to TRBJ1-1; 9 positions match TRBD1. This CDR3 region has 14 residues. Trimming cost V 4 bases and J 1 base; bases outside gene matches: 4. The germline V gene encodes CDR1 GTSNPN and CDR2 SVGIG (reference sequence). CDR3 residues: CAWIRGQGNTEAFF. The CDR3 nucleotides read TGTGCCTGGATCAGGGGACAGGGGAACACTGAAGCTTTCTTT.

The V and J genes are TRBV5-1 and TRBJ2-3; D perhaps matches TRBD1 (6 bases). Per germline, CDR1 SGHRS and CDR2 YFSETQ. Trimming removed 4 bases from V and 0 bases from J, with 12 bases in between. There are 15 residues in the CDR3. The CDR3 DNA reads as TGCGCCAGCAGCGTCGGGACACCTAGCACAGATACGCAGTATTTT. It translates to CASSVGTPSTDTQYF.

V and J are TRBV21-1 and TRBJ2-5. TRBV21-1 is recorded as a pseudogene. The CDR3 is made up of 11 amino acids. The CDR3 nucleotides are TGTGCCAGCAGCACGAAGGAGACCCAGTACTTC. Translating it yields CASSTKETQYF.